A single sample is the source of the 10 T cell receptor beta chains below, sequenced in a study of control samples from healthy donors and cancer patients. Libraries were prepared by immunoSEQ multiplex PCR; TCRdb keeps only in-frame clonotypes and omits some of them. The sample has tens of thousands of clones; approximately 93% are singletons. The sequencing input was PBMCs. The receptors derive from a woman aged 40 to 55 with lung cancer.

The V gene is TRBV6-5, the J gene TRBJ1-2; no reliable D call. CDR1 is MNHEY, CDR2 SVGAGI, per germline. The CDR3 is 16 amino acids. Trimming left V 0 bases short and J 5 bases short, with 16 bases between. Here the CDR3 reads CASSYSSTGRPYGYTF. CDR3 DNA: TGTGCCAGCAGTTACTCATCCACGGGCAGACCTTATGGCTACACCTTC.

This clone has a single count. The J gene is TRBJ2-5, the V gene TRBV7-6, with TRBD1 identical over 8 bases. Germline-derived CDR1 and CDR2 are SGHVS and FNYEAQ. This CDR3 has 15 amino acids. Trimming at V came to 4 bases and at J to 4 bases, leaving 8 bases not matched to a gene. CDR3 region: CASSSPGQGRETQYF. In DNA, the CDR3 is TGTGCCAGCAGCTCACCCGGACAGGGAAGAGAGACCCAGTACTTC.

The CDR3 spells CASSVGTPTDTQYF. DNA of the CDR3: TGCGCCAGCAGCGTAGGGACACCCACAGATACGCAGTATTTT. The chain couples TRBV5-1 to TRBJ2-3, with D possibly matching TRBD1 (6 bases). CDR3 length: 14 residues. Germline V CDR1 and CDR2: SGHRS, YFSETQ. The ends were cut back, 4 bases at V and 2 bases at J, with 11 bases in the middle. Filled out from reference TRBV5-1 and TRBJ2-3, the complete variable domain reads KAGVTQTPRYLIKTRGQQVTLSCSPISGHRSVSWYQQTPGQGLQFLFEYFSETQRNKGNFPGRFSGRQFSNSRSEMNVSTLELGDSALYLCASSVGTPTDTQYFGPGTRLTVL.

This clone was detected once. The CDR3 here is CASSLSGSPLHF. The CDR3 DNA is TGTGCCAGCAGCTTATCTGGTTCACCCCTCCACTTT. The V and J genes are TRBV13 and TRBJ1-6; D is unresolved. The CDR3 totals 12 residues. CDR1 is PRHDT and CDR2 is FYEKMQ in the germline V gene (reference sequence). The V and J ends lost 2 bases and 9 bases respectively, with 5 bases between them.

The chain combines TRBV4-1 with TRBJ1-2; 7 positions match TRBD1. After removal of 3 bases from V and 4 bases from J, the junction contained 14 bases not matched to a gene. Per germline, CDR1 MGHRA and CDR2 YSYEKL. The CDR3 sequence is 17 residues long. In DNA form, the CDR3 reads TGCGCCAGCAGCCAGACTGAGGAGACAGGGAACCTCTATGGCTACACCTTC. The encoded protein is CASSQTEETGNLYGYTF.

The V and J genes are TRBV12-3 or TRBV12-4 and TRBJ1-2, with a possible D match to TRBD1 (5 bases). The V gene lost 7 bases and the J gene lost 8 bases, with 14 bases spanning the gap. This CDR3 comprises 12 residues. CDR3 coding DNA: TGTGCCAGCACCCCGGGACCGGCGGGCTACACCTTC. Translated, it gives CASTPGPAGYTF.

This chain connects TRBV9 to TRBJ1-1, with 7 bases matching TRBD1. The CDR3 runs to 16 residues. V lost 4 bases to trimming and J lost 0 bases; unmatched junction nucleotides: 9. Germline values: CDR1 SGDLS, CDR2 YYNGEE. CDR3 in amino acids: CASSSPMGQLNTEAFF. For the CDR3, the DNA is TGTGCCAGCAGCTCCCCCATGGGACAGCTGAACACTGAAGCTTTCTTT.

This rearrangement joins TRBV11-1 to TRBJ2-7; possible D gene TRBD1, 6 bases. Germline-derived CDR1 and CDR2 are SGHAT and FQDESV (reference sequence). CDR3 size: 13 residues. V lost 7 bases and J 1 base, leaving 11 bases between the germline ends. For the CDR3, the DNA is TGTGCCAGCACCCGGGACAAATCCTACGAGCAGTACTTC. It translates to CASTRDKSYEQYF.

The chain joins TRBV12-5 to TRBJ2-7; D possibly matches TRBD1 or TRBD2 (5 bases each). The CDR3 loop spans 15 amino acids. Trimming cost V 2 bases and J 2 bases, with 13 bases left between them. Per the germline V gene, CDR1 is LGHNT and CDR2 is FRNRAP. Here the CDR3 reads CASGLITGTTYEQYF. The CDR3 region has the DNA TGTGCTAGTGGTTTGATAACCGGGACCACCTACGAGCAGTACTTC.

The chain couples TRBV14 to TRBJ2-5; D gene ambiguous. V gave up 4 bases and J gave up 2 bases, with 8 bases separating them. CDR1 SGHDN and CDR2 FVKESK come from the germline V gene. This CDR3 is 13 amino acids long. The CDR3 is CASSPSQQETQYF. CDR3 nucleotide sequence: TGTGCCAGCAGCCCCAGTCAACAAGAGACCCAGTACTTC.